This T cell receptor beta chain was sequenced during a study of T cells in Graves' hyperthyroidism and ophthalmopathy (dated by TCRdb to the late 2010s). Regarding the research as a whole: Peripheral blood was sampled at the time of initial diagnosis, prior to any treatment. To identify TCR V-J signatures that set the groups apart, the researchers used a discovery cohort of approximately 98 patients, made up of 43 with Graves' ophthalmopathy and some 60 with stable Graves' hyperthyroidism. An independent validation cohort of about 19 hyperthyroidism patients and about 15 patients who later progressed to ophthalmopathy tested prospective prediction of ophthalmopathy. The roughly 100 discovery patients were divided at random into training and test sets in a 7:3 ratio. In over five Graves' hyperthyroidism patients, the study also compared T-cell repertoires from thyroid tissue with T-cell repertoires from blood. Following sampling, methimazole starting at 30 mg daily was given to hyperthyroidism patients, and high-dose intravenous methylprednisolone was given to ophthalmopathy patients. The paper reports TCR Vbeta CDR3 sequencing of approximately 130 peripheral blood samples: around 41 ophthalmopathy, under 80 hyperthyroidism and around 17 progressor patients. Study-wide conclusions, independent of this receptor: Blood samples also contained most of the expanded thyroid clonotypes (frequency above 0.001), which suggests that blood repertoires may reflect thyroid immune responses. Sample size was not statistically predetermined, and investigators were not blinded to group allocation. In cross-validation, a model built on a 13 V-J signature told ophthalmopathy apart from stable hyperthyroidism with under 90% sensitivity and approximately 81% specificity, and in testing the same model reached 80%/75%. In validation, progression to ophthalmopathy was predicted by the model with 65% to 71% sensitivity and nearly 75% specificity, a median of roughly 6.4 months before onset.

The CDR3 holds 15 amino acids from the cysteine to the phenylalanine. This entry keeps only the CDR3 DNA: 45 bases, framed from base 1. Based on the germline V gene, the CDR1 and CDR2 sequences are SGHTA and FQGNSA. Graves' hyperthyroidism was defined as stable when no progression to ophthalmopathy occurred over 18 months of follow-up. The hyperthyroidism patients were between 18 and 65 years old and newly diagnosed, with a disease duration of less than 2 months. The study excluded patients with uncontrolled infections, other autoimmune diseases, pregnancy or lactation. Clinical symptoms, serum thyroxine and TRAb, thyroid ultrasound, and orbital computed tomography formed the basis for the diagnoses. PBMCs were separated from 10 ml of fresh peripheral blood using Ficoll-Paque density gradient centrifugation. Total RNA was extracted with Trizol reagent, and quality was checked on an Agilent 2100 Bioanalyzer.

This clonotype was found once. Its antigen is still unknown. Being one base from a much bigger clone, this may be a read error. Amplification of TCR beta CDR3 regions was carried out from RNA transcripts. The first round of RT-PCR for the TCR CDR3 was performed with the HTBI primer set and the Qiagen OneStep RT-PCR kit. Libraries were constructed in a second round of multiplex PCR, after which size selection and purification were performed. Paired-end sequencing of the libraries was performed with 100 bp reads on an Illumina HiSeq2000. The source study handled its data this way. SOAPnuke was used to process the raw data, removing reads that contained adapters or uncalled bases, had a mean Phred below 15, or lacked an exact match to the constant primer or identifier. COPE v1.2.5 was used to merge high-quality paired reads, and clonotypes were defined as unique nucleotide sequences. Clonotypes were aligned to IMGT TRBV, TRBD and TRBJ reference segments using MiTCR v1.1. The analysis included only V-J combinations with a frequency above 0.0001, which together covered 99% to 99.2% of the repertoires. A TCS score was defined as the ratio of F50 (clonal expansion) to E x V (chaos), with BLOSUM62-based TCRdist applied between CDR3 peptides within each V-J. Welch's t-statistics and random forest reduced roughly 500 V-J features to 13, which were used in a naive Bayes classifier (R e1071). The Morisita-Horn index was used to measure how similar the thyroid and blood repertoires were. The raw public reads went through TCRdb reprocessing: fastp at Q25, MiXCR clone calling, in-frame beta chains kept. Rows with one shared CDR3 protein collapse into an entry with the most common genes and DNA. TCRdb, not the authors, supplied the V and J calls. The sample table lists roughly 840,000 distinct CDR3 sequences, 38% of them with a count of one. Roughly 8.3% of the sample lies in the top ten.

The TCR sequence derives from a man younger than 35 with Graves' hyperthyroidism. Input material: blood. This receptor chain uses TRBV7-2 and TRBJ1-2, with no confident D gene call. CDR3 reads: CASSLSTLTNYVYTF. In nucleotides, the sequence is TGTGCCAGCAGCTTATCGACGCTCACTAACTATGTCTACACCTTC.